This T cell receptor (beta chain) emerged from a study of shared clonotypes between healthy human individuals. Deep was the level used in running the assay. TCRdb's copy holds only in-frame clones and misses some; the assay was immunoSEQ multiplex PCR. The sample has some 2.1 million clones, around 93% seen once; the top ten hold more than 1.5%. Selected positively for CCR7 and CD45RO-negative, naive CD8 cells excluded terminally differentiated effector memory CD45RA+ cells. The healthy adult donors were HIV-negative and reported no recent acute infections or vaccinations. V lost 5 bases and J lost 4; bases outside the gene matches: 1. This CDR3 has 13 amino acids. Germline V gene lookup returns CDR1 SGDLS and CDR2 YYNGEE.

This clonotype originated in a man between 18 and 29 years old in good health. Some clones in this sample may be carry-over from other donors' samples. V usage is TRBV9 and J usage is TRBJ2-1, with TRBD2 identical over 9 bases. The sequencing sample was made of naive CD8+ T cells from PBMCs. The CDR3 nucleotides read TGTGCCAGCAGTCTAGCGGGATACAATGAGCAGTTCTTC. It yields the protein CASSLAGYNEQFF.